This T cell receptor beta chain was obtained from a study of T cells in tuberculosis. Study-wide background: Within 7 days of starting treatment, or before, PBMC were stored.

Stated time point: new active TB diagnosis, blood taken before or within 7 days of starting treatment. Study-level points and caveats: Active tuberculosis TCR-alpha repertoires lay closer to GMM-specific TCRs than IGRA-negative controls, suggesting clonal expansion.

The germline V and J ends were trimmed by 4 bases and 0 bases, with 13 bases remaining between them. CDR1 is SNHLY, CDR2 FYNNEI, per germline. This CDR3 spans 17 amino acids. This clone appeared a single time. No antigen is known for it. Sequencing used immunoSEQ multiplex PCR; TCRdb keeps in-frame clones, though not all of them. The sample records about 34,000 clones, around 93% being singletons. This chain connects TRBV2 to TRBJ1-6; possible D gene TRBD1, 5 bases. The TCR was taken from an adult with tuberculosis. This specimen consisted of PBMCs, obtained at tuberculosis diagnosis. The CDR3 region is CASSVRQGYSYNSPLHF. CDR3 sequence (DNA): TGTGCCAGCAGTGTACGCCAGGGTTACTCCTATAATTCACCCCTCCACTTT. Variable domain in full (rest from reference TRBV2 and TRBJ1-6): EPEVTQTPSHQVTQMGQEVILRCVPISNHLYFYWYRQILGQKVEFLVSFYNNEISEKSEIFDDQFSVERPDGSNFTLKIRSTKLEDSAMYFCASSVRQGYSYNSPLHFGNGTRLTVT.